This note documents a single T cell receptor beta chain sequence. Its specificity is unknown. This entry is derived from a study of cytomegalovirus exposure and HLA in healthy donors. Overall study: According to later analysis, the same platform produced the 100 to 150 validation and around 730 first-cohort repertoires.

CDR3 size: 16 residues. J was trimmed by 4 bases and V by 5 bases; bases with no gene match: 13. Germline V gene data show CDR1 as SGHTA and CDR2 as FQGNSA. TCRdb keeps only in-frame clones here, not all; method: immunoSEQ multiplex PCR. Here the sample spans about 360,000 clones, 75% to 90% being singletons. The study, taken as a whole, reports: The study listed around 150 cytomegalovirus-associated TCR beta chains.

V gene TRBV7-2 combines with J gene TRBJ1-1; 7 bases line up with TRBD1. This sequence originates from a woman under 30 in good health and CMV-seronegative. Sequencing input: PBMCs. The CDR3 DNA is TGTGCCAGCAGCCCGGCGAGGGAGACAGGGATCACTGAAGCTTTCTTT. Its translation: CASSPARETGITEAFF.